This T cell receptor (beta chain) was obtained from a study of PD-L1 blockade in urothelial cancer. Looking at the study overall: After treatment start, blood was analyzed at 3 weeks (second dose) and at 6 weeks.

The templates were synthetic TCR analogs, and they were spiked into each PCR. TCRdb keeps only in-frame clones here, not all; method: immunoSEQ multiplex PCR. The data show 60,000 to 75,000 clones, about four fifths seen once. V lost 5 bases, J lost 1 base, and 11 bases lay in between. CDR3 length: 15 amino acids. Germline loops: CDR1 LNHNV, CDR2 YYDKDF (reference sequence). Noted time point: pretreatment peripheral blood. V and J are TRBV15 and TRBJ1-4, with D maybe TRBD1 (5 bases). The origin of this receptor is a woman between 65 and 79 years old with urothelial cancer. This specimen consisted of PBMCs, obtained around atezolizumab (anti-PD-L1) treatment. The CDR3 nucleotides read TGTGCCACCAGCCTCGGGGGAAGAACTAATGAAAAACTGTTTTTT. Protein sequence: CATSLGGRTNEKLFF.